The clone carrying this T cell receptor beta chain has only one observation. This specimen comes from a study of blood T cell repertoires in COVID-19. Study in general: The United States, Italy and Spain were the sources of the acute and convalescent COVID-19 samples.

There are 14 residues in the CDR3. Per germline, CDR1 WNHNN and CDR2 SYGVQD (reference sequence). Trimming took off 3 bases at V and 3 bases at J, with 12 bases between the two ends. Sequenced by immunoSEQ multiplex PCR; TCRdb stores in-frame clones only, minus some. The sample lists 110,000 or so clones, less than 90% seen once, with 7.9% in the top ten. The sample consisted of peripheral blood. The receptor comes from a man aged 65 to 79 who had recovered from COVID-19. The genes are TRBV10-1 and TRBJ2-7; D is perhaps TRBD2 (6 bases). CDR3 amino acids: CASSERERDYEQYF. DNA of the CDR3: TGCGCCAGCAGTGAACGGGAGAGGGACTACGAGCAGTACTTC.